The following is a TCR beta chain sequence with its context. Its target is unknown. The germline V gene encodes CDR1 MDHEN and CDR2 SYDVKM. The CDR3 length is 13 residues. The V end was cut by 7 bases, the J end by 10 bases, with 19 bases between. Expressed TCRB transcripts got sequenced, as all isolated RNA was reverse transcribed. The data were produced by immunoSEQ multiplex PCR, yet TCRdb's version contains in-frame clones alone and is incomplete. The sample lists approximately 730,000 clones, around an eighth seen once, with around 0.022% in the top ten. The sample originates from a study of beta chain features in type 1 diabetes. Study-level findings and limits: Within each of all four CD4+ subsets, Type 1 diabetes patients had TCRB CDR3s that were moderately but significantly shorter.

The receptor was derived from a man aged 18 to 29 with type 1 diabetes. The chain has TRBV28 and TRBJ1-1; D might be TRBD1 (5 bases). Sequencing used naive CD4+ T cells from blood. CDR3 DNA: TGTGCCAGCACCCTGGACATACGACGGGTAGCTTTCTTT. Encoded protein: CASTLDIRRVAFF.